Each of the 28 T cell receptor beta chains below was sequenced from the same sample in a study of blood T cell repertoires in COVID-19. The protocol was immunoSEQ multiplex PCR, while the TCRdb copy is restricted to in-frame clones and leaves out a portion. The profile shows around 60,000 clones, approximately 86% of them singletons. Sequenced material: peripheral blood. The origin of the receptors is a man aged 45-60 years with active COVID-19.

The CDR3 nucleotides read TGTGCCAGTAGTAGGGACAGGGGCGGCGATACGCAGTATTTT. Its protein is CASSRDRGGDTQYF. The rearrangement joins TRBV19 to TRBJ2-3, with 10 bases that match TRBD1. Germline V gene lookup returns CDR1 LNHDA and CDR2 SQIVND (reference sequence). The CDR3 contains 14 residues. Trimming removed 4 bases from V and 6 bases from J; junction bases left unmatched: 4.

The chain carries TRBV3-1 (or the pseudogene TRBV3-2) and TRBJ1-2, with D possibly matching TRBD1 (5 bases). Germline CDR1 reads LGHDT; CDR2 reads YNNKEL (reference sequence). Trimming took off 0 bases at V and 7 bases at J, with 9 bases between the two ends. The CDR3 totals 13 residues. The CDR3 loop is CASSQDWGGGYTF. The CDR3 bases are TGTGCCAGCAGCCAAGATTGGGGGGGTGGCTACACCTTC.

This clone was recorded a few times. CDR3 sequence reads: CASSLFDSLNSPLHF. The CDR3 DNA reads as TGTGCCAGCAGCTTATTTGATAGTCTTAATTCACCCCTCCACTTT. The chain joins TRBV7-2 to TRBJ1-6; the D is unclear. The germline gives CDR1 SGHTA, CDR2 FQGNSA. The CDR3 runs 15 residues. The V end was cut by 2 bases, the J end by 6 bases, with 11 bases between.

The chain links TRBV5-1 to TRBJ1-2; D may be TRBD1 (5 bases). The CDR3 runs to 15 residues. Trimming cost V 2 bases and J 0 bases, with 11 bases left between them. CDR1 is SGHRS and CDR2 is YFSETQ in the germline V gene. The DNA of the CDR3 is TGCGCCAGCAGCTTCGCCGACAGACCTAACTATGGCTACACCTTC. It specifies CASSFADRPNYGYTF.

This clone appeared once. J is TRBJ1-5 and V is TRBV5-1, with D unclear. The germline CDR1 and CDR2 sequences are SGHRS and YFSETQ. Trimming removed 4 bases from V and 7 bases from J, with 18 bases in between. The CDR3 contains 15 residues. The CDR3 DNA reads as TGCGCCAGCAGCCTAGGATCCGGGGAAGGACAGCCCCAGCATTTT. This translates into CASSLGSGEGQPQHF.

The chain couples TRBV5-4 to TRBJ2-2, with 8 bases that match TRBD1. The CDR3 has 16 residues. CDR1 SGHNT and CDR2 YYREEE come from the germline V gene (reference sequence). The trim removed 5 bases at V and 0 bases at J, leaving 6 bases unmatched. The CDR3 nucleotides read TGTGCCAGCAGTCGGGCAGGGGGCGCGAACACCGGGGAGCTGTTTTTT. This translates into CASSRAGGANTGELFF.

V and J are TRBV11-1 and TRBJ2-7, with a weak D call TRBD2 (5 bases). The CDR3 length is 12 residues. Germline V lookup: CDR1 SGHAT, CDR2 FQDESV (reference sequence). Between the trimmed V and J ends, which lost 5 bases and 5 bases, there was a span of 10 bases. The CDR3 reads CASSAGWDEQYF. The CDR3 region has the DNA TGTGCCAGCAGCGCGGGTTGGGACGAGCAGTACTTC. The full variable domain, in which reference TRBV11-1 and TRBJ2-7 provide the parts outside the CDR3, is EAEVAQSPRYKITEKSQAVAFWCDPISGHATLYWYRQILGQGPELLVQFQDESVVDDSQLPKDRFSAERLKGVDSTLKIQPAELGDSAMYLCASSAGWDEQYFGPGTRLTVT.

A single count supports this clone. The chain couples TRBV12-3 or TRBV12-4 to TRBJ1-2; D gene unclear. The CDR3 has 13 amino acids. Trimming removed 5 bases at V and 4 bases at J, with 11 bases between. CDR3 DNA: TGTGCCAGCAGTCCCGCCGGGATCTATGGCTACACCTTC. The encoded protein is CASSPAGIYGYTF.

The rearrangement links TRBV5-6 to TRBJ2-7, with D possibly matching TRBD2 (6 bases). Between the trimmed V and J ends, which lost 3 bases and 0 bases, there was a span of 16 bases. The CDR3 sequence is 16 residues long. CDR1 is SGHDT, CDR2 YYEEEE, per germline. The CDR3: CASSWGVIPLSYEQYF. In nucleotides, the CDR3 is TGTGCCAGCAGCTGGGGGGTCATCCCACTCTCCTACGAGCAGTACTTC. Full variable domain (missing parts from reference TRBV5-6 and TRBJ2-7): DAGVTQSPTHLIKTRGQQVTLRCSPKSGHDTVSWYQQALGQGPQFIFQYYEEEERQRGNFPDRFSGHQFPNYSSELNVNALLLGDSALYLCASSWGVIPLSYEQYFGPGTRLTVT.

The chain has TRBV7-2 and TRBJ2-3; 9 nucleotides line up with TRBD1. The length of the CDR3 is 15 residues. Germline V CDR1 and CDR2: SGHTA, FQGNSA. The trim removed 2 bases at V and 2 bases at J, leaving 2 bases unmatched. In DNA form, the CDR3 reads TGTGCCAGCAGCTTAAGGGACAGGGTCACAGATACGCAGTATTTT. Amino acid sequence: CASSLRDRVTDTQYF.

Here the CDR3 DNA reads TGTGCCAGCAGCTTTGGAGTGAGCTCCTACGAGCAGTACTTC. Amino acid sequence: CASSFGVSSYEQYF. The chain joins TRBV5-4 to TRBJ2-7; D is undetermined. Trimming pared 2 bases from V and 0 bases from J, leaving 9 bases between. Germline CDR1 is SGHNT and CDR2 is YYREEE (reference sequence). The CDR3 extends over 14 amino acids.

This clone was observed a handful of times. The chain couples TRBV9 to TRBJ1-6, with 9 bases aligning to TRBD1. CDR3 length: 14 amino acids. The junction had 2 bases not matched to a gene; V was cut back by 5 bases and J by 5 bases. Per germline, CDR1 SGDLS and CDR2 YYNGEE. Written as DNA, the CDR3 is TGTGCCAGCAGGGGACAGGGCAATAATTCACCCCTCCACTTT. Its translation is CASRGQGNNSPLHF. The full variable domain, with the rest looked up from reference TRBV9 and TRBJ1-6, is DSGVTQTPKHLITATGQRVTLRCSPRSGDLSVYWYQQSLDQGLQFLIQYYNGEERAKGNILERFSAQQFPDLHSELNLSSLELGDSALYFCASRGQGNNSPLHFGNGTRLTVT.

This clone appeared once. The chain links TRBV7-9 to TRBJ1-1; D possibly corresponds to TRBD1 (5 bases). Trimming pared 5 bases from V and 2 bases from J, leaving 15 bases between. Looked up from germline, CDR1 is SEHNR and CDR2 is FQNEAQ (reference sequence). The CDR3 spans 15 residues. This CDR3 reads CASSPTTAVNTEAFF. The CDR3 DNA reads as TGTGCCAGCAGCCCAACGACAGCAGTTAACACTGAAGCTTTCTTT.

The V call is TRBV3-1 (or the pseudogene TRBV3-2), the J call TRBJ1-2; the match to TRBD1 covers 8 bases. The CDR3 length is 15 residues. V trimming: 2 bases; J trimming: 4 bases; junction bases outside the gene matches: 6. The germline gives CDR1 LGHDT, CDR2 YNNKEL (reference sequence). As DNA, the CDR3 is TGTGCCAGCAGCCAACAACCGGGACAGGTCTATGGCTACACCTTC. As protein: CASSQQPGQVYGYTF.

There are a few counts of this clone. The chain links TRBV6-5 to TRBJ2-7; 7 bases agree with TRBD1. The ends lost 7 bases at V and 2 bases at J; junction bases unmatched: 11. CDR3 length equals 15 residues. Germline loops: CDR1 MNHEY, CDR2 SVGAGI. CDR3 amino acids: CASTRQTGSTYEQYF. Here the CDR3 DNA reads TGTGCCAGCACCAGACAGACAGGGTCCACCTACGAGCAGTACTTC.

The V gene is TRBV6-5, the J gene TRBJ2-7; unclear D gene. There are 14 residues in the CDR3. CDR1 is MNHEY and CDR2 is SVGAGI in the germline V gene. Trimming stripped 5 bases from V and 0 bases from J, with 11 bases between. This CDR3 is CASSTFRISYEQYF. CDR3 sequence (DNA): TGTGCCAGCAGTACTTTCAGGATCTCCTACGAGCAGTACTTC.

V is TRBV7-2 and J is TRBJ2-1; D might be TRBD2 (6 bases). This CDR3 has 15 amino acids. Germline lookup yields CDR1 SGHTA and CDR2 FQGNSA. V lost 5 bases, J lost 8 bases, and 19 bases lay in between. The CDR3 nucleotides are TGTGCCAGCAGCCGCGCAATCCGGGACTCTCATGAGCAGTTCTTC. Amino acids: CASSRAIRDSHEQFF.

A single count supports this clone. J is TRBJ2-1 and V is TRBV7-3, with 7 bases lining up with TRBD2. The CDR3 totals 15 residues. V shed 5 bases and J 4 bases; nucleotides not matched to a gene: 8. CDR1 and CDR2 from the germline V gene are SGHTA and FQGTGA. The CDR3 is CASSPGGSGYNEQFF. CDR3 DNA sequence: TGTGCCAGCAGCCCTGGGGGTAGCGGGTACAATGAGCAGTTCTTC. Drawing the rest from reference TRBV7-3 and TRBJ2-1, the complete variable domain is GAGVSQTPSNKVTEKGKYVELRCDPISGHTALYWYRQSLGQGPEFLIYFQGTGAADDSGLPNDRFFAVRPEGSVSTLKIQRTERGDSAVYLCASSPGGSGYNEQFFGPGTRLTVL.

V gene TRBV4-3 combines with J gene TRBJ1-3; no clear D. V was trimmed by 0 bases and J by 7 bases, leaving 13 bases between them. The CDR3 contains 15 residues. Germline V gives CDR1 LGHNA, CDR2 YSLEER. CDR3 coding DNA: TGCGCCAGCAGCCAAGACGGGGATTATAGGAACACCATATATTTT. Translating it yields CASSQDGDYRNTIYF.

This chain links TRBV7-6 with TRBJ2-7; D may be TRBD1 (5 bases). The germline V gene has CDR1 SGHVS and CDR2 FNYEAQ. This CDR3 has 15 amino acids. V gave up 5 bases and J gave up 4 bases, with 18 bases separating them. The CDR3, as DNA: TGTGCCAGCAGCACCATGCAGGGTGCCTATTACGAGCAGTACTTC. Protein: CASSTMQGAYYEQYF.

V gene TRBV10-3 combines with J gene TRBJ2-7; TRBD2 might be the D (6 bases). The germline V gene encodes CDR1 ENHRY and CDR2 SYGVKD. Trimming pared 7 bases from V and 7 bases from J, leaving 20 bases between. The CDR3 length is 14 residues. CDR3 in amino acids: CAINPGLAGREQYF. As DNA, the CDR3 is TGTGCCATCAATCCGGGCCTTGCGGGGAGGGAGCAGTACTTC.

J is TRBJ1-6 and V is TRBV7-9; 8 bases agree with TRBD1. With V trimmed by 3 bases and J by 1 base, 8 bases remained unmatched. Germline CDR1 SEHNR, CDR2 FQNEAQ (reference sequence). The length of the CDR3 is 18 residues. The CDR3 bases are TGTGCCAGCAGCTTTCAGGGCAGGGGGCTATCCTATAATTCACCCCTCCACTTT. Translation gives CASSFQGRGLSYNSPLHF.

The chain combines TRBV19 with TRBJ2-1, with D tentatively TRBD1 (5 bases). The CDR3 sequence is 15 residues long. In germline, CDR1 is LNHDA, CDR2 SQIVND (reference sequence). Trimming cost V 4 bases and J 0 bases, with 10 bases left between them. CDR3 protein: CASSTSGNSYNEQFF. CDR3 in DNA: TGTGCCAGTAGTACGTCAGGGAACTCCTACAATGAGCAGTTCTTC.

The chain joins TRBV18 to TRBJ1-1, with D possibly matching TRBD1 (5 bases). Germline CDR1 reads KGHSH; CDR2 reads LQKENI. Trimming removed 0 bases from V and 6 bases from J, with 8 bases in between. The CDR3 spans 13 residues. The DNA for the CDR3 is TGTGCCAGCTCACCACCGGGGGGACCTGAAGCTTTCTTT. It translates to CASSPPGGPEAFF.

The V call is TRBV5-6, the J call TRBJ2-3; tentatively, D is TRBD2 (5 bases). Germline assignment: CDR1 SGHDT and CDR2 YYEEEE. The CDR3 contains 15 residues. The V and J ends lost 3 bases and 2 bases respectively, with 13 bases between them. The CDR3: CASSSPLAYTDTQYF. CDR3 nucleotides: TGTGCCAGCAGCTCCCCCTTAGCGTACACAGATACGCAGTATTTT.

The chain employs TRBV5-5 and TRBJ2-7; a possible D gene is TRBD1 (6 bases). Trimming pared 4 bases from V and 2 bases from J, leaving 16 bases between. Germline V lookup: CDR1 SGHKS, CDR2 YYEKEE (reference sequence). This CDR3 region has 15 residues. The CDR3, as DNA: TGTGCCAGCAGCCCGATGGCAGGGGATACCTACGAGCAGTACTTC. It yields the protein CASSPMAGDTYEQYF.

The J gene is TRBJ1-2, the V gene TRBV7-9, with 7 bases identical to TRBD1. Germline CDR1 is SEHNR and CDR2 is FQNEAQ (reference sequence). The CDR3 covers 13 residues. The V and J ends lost 5 bases and 2 bases, in that order; junction bases with no gene match: 2. This chain's CDR3 is CASSLQGNYGYTF. In nucleotides, the CDR3 is TGTGCCAGCAGCCTACAGGGGAACTATGGCTACACCTTC.

J is TRBJ2-7 and V is TRBV7-8; 8 bases fit TRBD2. Germline CDR1 reads SGHVS; CDR2 reads FQNEAQ. The J segment lost 2 bases and the V segment lost 1 base, leaving 13 bases of the junction unmatched. CDR3 size: 18 residues. DNA of the CDR3: TGTGCCAGCAGCTTAGTATCTCCGGCTAGCGGGTACACCTACGAGCAGTACTTC. Translation gives CASSLVSPASGYTYEQYF.